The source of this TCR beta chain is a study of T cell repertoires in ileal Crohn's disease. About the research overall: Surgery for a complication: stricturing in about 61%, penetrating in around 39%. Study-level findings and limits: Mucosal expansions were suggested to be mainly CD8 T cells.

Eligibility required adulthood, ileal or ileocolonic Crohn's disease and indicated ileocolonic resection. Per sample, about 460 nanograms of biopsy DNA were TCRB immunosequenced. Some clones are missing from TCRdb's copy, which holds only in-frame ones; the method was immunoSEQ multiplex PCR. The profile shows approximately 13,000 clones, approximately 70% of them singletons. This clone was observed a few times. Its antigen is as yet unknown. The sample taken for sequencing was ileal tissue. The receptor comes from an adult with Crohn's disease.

In DNA form, the CDR3 reads TGTGCCAGCAGCCCTCGAAGTCGGTTAGCGGGGGCCTGGGGGGAGACCCAGTACTTC. Encoded protein: CASSPRSRLAGAWGETQYF. The rearrangement uses TRBV14 and TRBJ2-5, with TRBD2 matching 9 bases. There are 19 residues in the CDR3. CDR1 SGHDN and CDR2 FVKESK come from the germline V gene. V lost 4 bases, J lost 5 bases, and 20 bases stayed unmatched.